This T cell receptor (beta chain) is from a study of T cell repertoires in cytomegalovirus infection. Study details: Well-studied HLA-B-restricted CMV epitopes were used in the study alongside recently identified HLA-C-restricted ones. Matching HLA type and CMV infection were both indicated by public TCR beta signatures.

This clonotype is a singleton in its sample. Its matching antigen is unknown. Findings and limits, study-wide: Carriage of CMV together with the relevant HLA was identifiable through cumulative public TCR beta family frequency. Dominating the ex vivo response were HLA-C-restricted CMV-specific TCR beta clonotypes.

Between the trimmed V and J ends, which lost 3 bases and 4 bases, there was a span of 15 bases. Germline loops: CDR1 LNHDA, CDR2 SQIVND (reference sequence). CDR3 length equals 15 residues. TCRdb used MiXCR to reprocess the reads, holding one entry per CDR3 protein. The table records 600,000 to 700,000 distinct CDR3 sequences, about 30% of them present only once. The input for sequencing was cultured PBMCs, taken from culture after CMV antigen stimulation. V and J are TRBV19 and TRBJ1-2; TRBD1 is a possible D gene (5 bases). This receptor was taken from a human donor in good health (CMV status not recorded). Some clones in this sample may be carry-over from other donors' samples. In nucleotides, the CDR3 is TGTGCCAGTAGTATGCCCCCGGTCAGGGTCTATGGCTACACCTTC. Its translation is CASSMPPVRVYGYTF.